This T cell receptor beta chain was obtained from a study of blood T cell repertoires in COVID-19. Study summary: Samples taken during acute and convalescent COVID-19 were collected in the United States, Italy and Spain. PBMCs, B-cell-depleted T cells, or T cells provided the cDNA or gDNA that made up the material.

Germline V gene data show CDR1 as LGHNT and CDR2 as FRNRAP. Trimming cost V 8 bases and J 10 bases, with 15 bases left between them. The CDR3 contains 13 residues. In the authors' methods: Researchers report that nucleated cell counts were estimated from reference gene primer amplification. Sequencing used immunoSEQ multiplex PCR; TCRdb keeps in-frame clones, though not all of them. The DNA was the basis for D and trimming; V, J and clone size are from that table. The table records around 130,000 clones, about 88% of them present only once. Patients in Seattle were enrolled during active infection, then followed longitudinally.

This sequence originates from a human donor with COVID-19, enrolled during active disease. The donor label of this sample is uncertain. This chain joins TRBV12-5 and TRBJ1-6; D gene unclear. Sequencing used peripheral blood. CDR3 amino acids: CASSAGVASPLHF. The CDR3 DNA is TGTGCTAGTAGCGCCGGGGTGGCATCACCCCTCCACTTT.